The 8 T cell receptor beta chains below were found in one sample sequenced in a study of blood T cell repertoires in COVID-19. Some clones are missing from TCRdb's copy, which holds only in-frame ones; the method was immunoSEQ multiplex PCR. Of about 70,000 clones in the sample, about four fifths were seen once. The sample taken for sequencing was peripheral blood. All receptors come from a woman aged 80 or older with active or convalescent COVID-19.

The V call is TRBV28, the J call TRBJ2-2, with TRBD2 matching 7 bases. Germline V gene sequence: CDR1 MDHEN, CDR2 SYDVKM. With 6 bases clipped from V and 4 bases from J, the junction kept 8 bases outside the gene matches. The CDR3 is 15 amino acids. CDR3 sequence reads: CASREYGGTTGELFF. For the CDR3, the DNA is TGTGCCAGCAGGGAATACGGGGGGACCACCGGGGAGCTGTTTTTT.

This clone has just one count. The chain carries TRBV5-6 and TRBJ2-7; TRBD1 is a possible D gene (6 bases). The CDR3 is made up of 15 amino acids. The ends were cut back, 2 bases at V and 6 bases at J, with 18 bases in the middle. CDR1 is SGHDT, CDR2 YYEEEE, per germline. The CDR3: CASSFLTRDNLEQYF. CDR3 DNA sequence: TGTGCCAGCAGCTTCTTGACCCGGGACAATCTCGAGCAGTACTTC.

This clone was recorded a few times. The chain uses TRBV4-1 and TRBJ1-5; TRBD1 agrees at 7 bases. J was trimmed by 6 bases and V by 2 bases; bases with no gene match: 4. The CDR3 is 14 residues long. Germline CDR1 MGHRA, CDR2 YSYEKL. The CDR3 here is CASSQIQGSQPQHF. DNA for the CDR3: TGCGCCAGCAGCCAAATACAGGGGAGTCAGCCCCAGCATTTT.

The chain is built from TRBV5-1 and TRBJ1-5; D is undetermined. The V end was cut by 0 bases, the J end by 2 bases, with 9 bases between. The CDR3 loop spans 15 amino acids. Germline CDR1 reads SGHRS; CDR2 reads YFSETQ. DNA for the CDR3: TGCGCCAGCAGCTTGGACCCCAGTCGCAATCAGCCCCAGCATTTT. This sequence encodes CASSLDPSRNQPQHF.

The CDR3 reads CASSYMRGQETQYF. The CDR3 region has the DNA TGTGCCAGCAGTTACATGCGGGGCCAAGAGACCCAGTACTTC. The V call is TRBV6-2 or TRBV6-3, the J call TRBJ2-5; the D gene is possibly TRBD2 (6 bases). CDR1 is MNHEY and CDR2 is SVGEGT in the germline V gene. The CDR3 extends over 14 amino acids. Trimming shortened V by 2 bases and J by 1 base, and 8 bases separated the two germline ends.

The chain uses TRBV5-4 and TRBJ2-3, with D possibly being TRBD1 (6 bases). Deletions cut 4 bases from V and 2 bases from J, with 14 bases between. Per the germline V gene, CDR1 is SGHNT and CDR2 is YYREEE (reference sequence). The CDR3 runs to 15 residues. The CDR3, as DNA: TGTGCCAGCAGCCCGCAGGGGCCGGACACAGATACGCAGTATTTT. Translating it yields CASSPQGPDTDTQYF. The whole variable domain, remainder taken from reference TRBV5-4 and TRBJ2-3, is ETGVTQSPTHLIKTRGQQVTLRCSSQSGHNTVSWYQQALGQGPQFIFQYYREEENGRGNFPPRFSGLQFPNYSSELNVNALELDDSALYLCASSPQGPDTDTQYFGPGTRLTVL.

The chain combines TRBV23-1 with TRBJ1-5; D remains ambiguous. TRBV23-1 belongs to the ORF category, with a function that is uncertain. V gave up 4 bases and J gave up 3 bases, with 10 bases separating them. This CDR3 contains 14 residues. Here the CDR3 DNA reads TGCGCCAGCAGTCTGGAGAGGGACAATCAGCCCCAGCATTTT. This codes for CASSLERDNQPQHF.

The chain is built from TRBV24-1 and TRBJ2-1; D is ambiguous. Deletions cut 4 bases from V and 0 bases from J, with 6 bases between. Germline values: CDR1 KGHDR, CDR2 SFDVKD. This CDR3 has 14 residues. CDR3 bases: TGTGCCACCAGTGAGAGGCCCTCCTACAATGAGCAGTTCTTC. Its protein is CATSERPSYNEQFF.